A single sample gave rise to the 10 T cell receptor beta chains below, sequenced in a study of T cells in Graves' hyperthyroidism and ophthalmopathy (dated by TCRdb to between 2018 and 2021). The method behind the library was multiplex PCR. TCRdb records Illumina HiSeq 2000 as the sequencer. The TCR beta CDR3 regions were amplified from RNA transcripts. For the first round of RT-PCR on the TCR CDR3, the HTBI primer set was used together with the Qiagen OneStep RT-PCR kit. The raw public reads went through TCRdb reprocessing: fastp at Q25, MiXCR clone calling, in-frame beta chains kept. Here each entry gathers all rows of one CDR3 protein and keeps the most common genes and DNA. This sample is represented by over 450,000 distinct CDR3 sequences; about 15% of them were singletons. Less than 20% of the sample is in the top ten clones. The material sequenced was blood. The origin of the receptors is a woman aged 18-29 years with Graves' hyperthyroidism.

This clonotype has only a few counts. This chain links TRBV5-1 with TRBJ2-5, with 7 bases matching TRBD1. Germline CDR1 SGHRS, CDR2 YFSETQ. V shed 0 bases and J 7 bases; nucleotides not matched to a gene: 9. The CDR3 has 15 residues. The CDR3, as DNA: TGCGCCAGCAGCTTGGGACAGGGATTACAATGGACCCAGTACTTC. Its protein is CASSLGQGLQWTQYF.

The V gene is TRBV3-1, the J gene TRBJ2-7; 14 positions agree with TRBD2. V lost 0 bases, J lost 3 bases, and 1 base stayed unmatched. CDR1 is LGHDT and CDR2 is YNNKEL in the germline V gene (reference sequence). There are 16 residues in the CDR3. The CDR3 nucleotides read TGTGCCAGCAGCCAAGAGGGACTAGCGGGAGTCTACGAGCAGTACGTC. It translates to CASSQEGLAGVYEQYV.

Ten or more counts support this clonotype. CDR3 DNA sequence: TGTGCCAGCAGCTTGGTGGGGGTCCGGGAGCTGTTTTTT. As protein: CASSLVGVRELFF. V gene TRBV5-8 combines with J gene TRBJ2-2; possibly TRBD1 or TRBD2 for D (5 bases each). In germline, CDR1 is SGHTS, CDR2 YDEGEE. The CDR3 totals 13 residues. V was trimmed by 0 bases and J by 9 bases, leaving 9 bases between them. The whole variable domain, filled in from reference TRBV5-8 and TRBJ2-2, reads EAGVTQSPTHLIKTRGQQATLRCSPISGHTSVYWYQQALGLGLQFLLWYDEGEERNRGNFPPRFSGRQFPNYSSELNVNALELEDSALYLCASSLVGVRELFFGEGSRLTVL.

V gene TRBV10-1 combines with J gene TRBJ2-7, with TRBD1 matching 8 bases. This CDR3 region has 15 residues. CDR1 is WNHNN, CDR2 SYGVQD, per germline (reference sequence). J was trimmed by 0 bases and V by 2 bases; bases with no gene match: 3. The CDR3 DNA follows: TGCGCCAGCAGTGAGGGACAGGGCATCTCCTACGAGCAGTACTTC. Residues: CASSEGQGISYEQYF.

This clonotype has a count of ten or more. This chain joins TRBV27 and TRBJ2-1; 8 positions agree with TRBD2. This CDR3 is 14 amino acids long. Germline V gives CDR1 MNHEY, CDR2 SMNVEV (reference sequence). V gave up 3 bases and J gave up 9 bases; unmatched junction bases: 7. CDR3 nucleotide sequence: TGTGCCAGCAGTTTGCAGCGGGAGTTAAGTGAGCAGTTCTTC. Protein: CASSLQRELSEQFF.

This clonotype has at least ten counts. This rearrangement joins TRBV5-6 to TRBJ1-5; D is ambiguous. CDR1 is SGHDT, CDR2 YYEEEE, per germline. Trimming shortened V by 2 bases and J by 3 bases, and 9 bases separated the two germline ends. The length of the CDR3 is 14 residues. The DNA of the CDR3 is TGTGCCAGCAGCTTAAGGTTGACCAATCAGCCCCAGCATTTT. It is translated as CASSLRLTNQPQHF.

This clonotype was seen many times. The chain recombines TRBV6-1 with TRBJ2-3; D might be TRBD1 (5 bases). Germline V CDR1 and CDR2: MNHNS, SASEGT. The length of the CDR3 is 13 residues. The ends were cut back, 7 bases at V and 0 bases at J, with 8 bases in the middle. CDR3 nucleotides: TGTGCCAGCAAACAGGACAGCACAGATACGCAGTATTTT. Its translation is CASKQDSTDTQYF.

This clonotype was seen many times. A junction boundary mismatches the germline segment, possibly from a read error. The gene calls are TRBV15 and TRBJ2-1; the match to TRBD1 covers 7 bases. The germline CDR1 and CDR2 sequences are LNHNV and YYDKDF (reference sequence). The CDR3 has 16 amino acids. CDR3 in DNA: TGTGCCACCAGGAGAGACAGGGATTTCTCCTACAATGAGCAGTTCTTC. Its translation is CATRRDRDFSYNEQFF.

CDR3: CASHYRGYGYTF. CDR3 nucleotide sequence: TGTGCCAGCCACTACAGGGGCTATGGCTACACCTTC. The chain couples TRBV6-1 to TRBJ1-2, with TRBD1 matching over 7 bases. This CDR3 has 12 residues. V lost 8 bases to trimming and J lost 4 bases; unmatched junction nucleotides: 4. The germline V gene encodes CDR1 MNHNS and CDR2 SASEGT.

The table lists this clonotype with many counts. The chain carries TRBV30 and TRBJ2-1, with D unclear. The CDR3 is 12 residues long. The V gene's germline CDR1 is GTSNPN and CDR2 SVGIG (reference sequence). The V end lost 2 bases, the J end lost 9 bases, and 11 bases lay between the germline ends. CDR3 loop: CAWSRGVGEQFF. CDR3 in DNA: TGTGCCTGGAGTCGAGGAGTAGGTGAGCAGTTCTTC.